This T cell receptor beta chain was sequenced for a study of blood T cell repertoires in COVID-19 (dated by TCRdb to 2019 to 2021). Background for the entire study: Samples from collaborators originated in the United States, Italy and Spain and spanned both the acute and convalescent phases of COVID-19. The prospective study material was composed of cDNA or gDNA derived from T cells, B-cell-depleted T cells, or PBMCs. Subjects who had been exposed to COVID-19, were actively infected with it, or had recovered from it provided the deeply sampled blood TCRbeta repertoires that made up the dataset. A freely available public database, intended as a resource for researchers studying the immune response to SARS-CoV-2, is where the repertoires were released. Samples were obtained from the ongoing ImmuneRACE study (first 160 participants) and from 1,200 or so subjects provided by 6 global collaborators. The sample metadata nearly always contained a de-identified subject ID, COVID-19 status, age in years and sex. Where HLA class I and class II types were available, the types were taken from metadata supplied by the sample provider, not from assay-based typing.

The CDR3 spans 15 residues, from the cysteine through the phenylalanine. The read is trimmed to its CDR3 DNA, 45 bases read in frame from base 1. Unmatched junction bases come to 4, with V trimmed by 4 bases and J by 6 bases. The germline V gene provides CDR1 KGHDR and CDR2 SFDVKD. TCRbeta CDR3 regions were amplified from genomic DNA using the immunoSEQ Assay, a bias-controlled multiplex PCR. Per the authors' processing: The number of nucleated cells in each sample was estimated by amplification of reference gene primers within the assay. To quantify the absolute abundance of each unique TCRbeta CDR3 rearrangement, sequence reads were collapsed and filtered. Productive Simpson clonality was computed per sample as the square root of Simpson's diversity index over productive rearrangements. TCRdb stores this immuneACCESS table with in-frame sequences only. Part of the clones is absent; in the studies checked, under half of the shortfall reflects unresolved V genes, and no reason is known for the rest. Clonal size and the V and J genes are those of that table, whereas D and trimming came from the DNA. In all, the sample holds approximately 240,000 clones, and 88% of those were seen once. The ten top clones hold approximately 2.2% of the sample.

General study outcomes and caveats: The quantity of clinical and demographic metadata differed by source and by participant and was supplied without curation.

A second Seattle source provided samples from volunteer blood donors who had recovered from COVID-19. Each collaborating institution followed its own protocols to collect whole blood in K2EDTA tubes. For TCRbeta analysis, collaborator samples were shipped as frozen whole blood, as isolated PBMCs, or as DNA extracted from either sample type. Regarding this clone: Its antigen remains undetermined. No per-base quality is available; no much larger clone lies one base away.

This receptor was taken from a woman in her thirties or forties who had recovered from COVID-19. Sequencing input: peripheral blood. The chain uses TRBV24-1 and TRBJ1-4, with TRBD1 identical over 10 junction bases. The nucleotides read TGTGCCACCAGTGACTCCGGGACAGGGGATGAAAAACTGTTTTTT. This translates into CATSDSGTGDEKLFF.